This T cell receptor (beta chain) was recorded in a study of cytomegalovirus exposure and HLA in healthy donors. The CDR3 consists of 15 residues. V dropped 3 bases and J dropped 6; count of bases not matched to a gene: 4. Germline V CDR1 and CDR2: SGHDN, FVKESK. The study ran its PCR with 60 Vbeta and 13 Jbeta primers. TCRdb keeps only in-frame clones here, not all; method: immunoSEQ multiplex PCR. The data show some 110,000 clones, approximately 79% seen once. The sequence was collected from a man between 50 and 59 years old in good health and CMV-seropositive. Sequencing used PBMCs. This chain links TRBV14 with TRBJ2-1; 11 bases fit TRBD2. The CDR3 sequence: CASSHSGRARNEQFF. DNA of the CDR3: TGTGCCAGCAGCCATAGCGGGAGGGCACGCAATGAGCAGTTCTTC.